Each of the 5 T cell receptor beta chains below was sequenced from the same sample in a study of blood T cell repertoires in COVID-19. Method: immunoSEQ multiplex PCR; TCRdb's copy keeps in-frame clones and lacks some. The table lists around 260,000 clones, approximately 86% of them singletons. Sequenced material: peripheral blood. Receptors originate from a man between 25 and 39 years old with active or convalescent COVID-19.

CDR3 loop: CAWSSLGGRTEAFF. CDR3 DNA sequence: TGTGCCTGGAGTTCGCTAGGGGGCCGCACTGAAGCTTTCTTT. V is TRBV30 and J is TRBJ1-1; 7 nucleotides align to TRBD1. The CDR3 extends over 14 amino acids. Germline CDR1 and CDR2: GTSNPN and SVGIG (reference sequence). The junction had 7 bases not matched to a gene; V was cut back by 2 bases and J by 4 bases.

A few counts support this clone. The rearrangement links TRBV30 to TRBJ2-6; 7 positions match TRBD1. There are 13 residues in the CDR3. Germline CDR1 GTSNPN, CDR2 SVGIG (reference sequence). J was trimmed by 4 bases and V by 5 bases; bases with no gene match: 2. CDR3 region: CAWDRAGANVLTF. The CDR3 coding sequence is TGTGCCTGGGACAGGGCAGGGGCCAACGTCCTGACTTTC. Together with reference TRBV30 and TRBJ2-6, the CDR3 gives the full variable domain: SQTIHQWPATLVQPVGSPLSLECTVEGTSNPNLYWYRQAAGRGLQLLFYSVGIGQISSEVPQNLSASRPQDRQFILSSKKLLLSDSGFYLCAWDRAGANVLTFGAGSRLTVL.

J is TRBJ1-6 and V is TRBV6-5; 7 bases match TRBD1. The V gene end was trimmed by 7 bases and the J gene end by 10 bases; junction bases not matched to a gene: 7. The CDR3 is 13 residues long. From germline, CDR1 is MNHEY and CDR2 SVGAGI. The CDR3 DNA sequence: TGTGCCAGCAAAACAGGGGAAGGGTCACCCCTCCACTTT. The encoded protein is CASKTGEGSPLHF.

The chain carries TRBV6-4 and TRBJ2-6; 12 nucleotides line up with TRBD1. Germline values: CDR1 MRHNA, CDR2 SNTAGT. J was trimmed by 2 bases and V by 4 bases; bases with no gene match: 3. The CDR3 runs to 17 residues. The chain's CDR3 is CASSAGTGGAGANVLTF. The CDR3 DNA reads as TGTGCCAGCAGTGCCGGGACAGGGGGCGCTGGGGCCAACGTCCTGACTTTC.

This chain uses TRBV5-4 with TRBJ1-6; no clear D gene. Trimming cost V 0 bases and J 8 bases, with 6 bases left between them. Germline loops: CDR1 SGHNT, CDR2 YYREEE (reference sequence). The CDR3 loop spans 13 amino acids. CDR3 DNA: TGTGCCAGCAGCTTGGATATGTATTCACCCCTCCACTTT. The encoded protein is CASSLDMYSPLHF.